One and the same sample provided the 14 T cell receptor beta chains below, sequenced in a study of blood T cell repertoires in COVID-19. TCRdb's table, derived via immunoSEQ multiplex PCR, lists solely in-frame clones and lacks some. The top ten hold roughly 2% of the sample, which has 150,000 to 200,000 clones, 80% to 90% seen once. Sequencing was done on a sample of peripheral blood. The receptors stem from a man aged 18 to 29 who had recovered from COVID-19.

This clone is a singleton in its sample. V gene TRBV24-1 combines with J gene TRBJ2-3, with TRBD1 as a possible D gene (6 bases). Trimming took 0 bases from V and 0 from J, leaving 18 bases between them. CDR1 is KGHDR and CDR2 is SFDVKD in the germline V gene. This CDR3 spans 19 amino acids. Here the CDR3 reads CATSDLSRGQPASTDTQYF. In nucleotides, the CDR3 is TGTGCCACCAGTGATTTGAGTAGGGGACAACCAGCTAGCACAGATACGCAGTATTTT.

V is TRBV6-5 and J is TRBJ1-6; 8 positions agree with TRBD1. CDR3 size: 14 residues. J lost 5 bases, V lost 6 bases, and 3 bases had no gene match. Per the germline V gene, CDR1 is MNHEY and CDR2 is SVGAGI. The CDR3, as DNA: TGTGCCAGCAGCAAGACAGGGGATAATTCACCCCTCCACTTT. It encodes CASSKTGDNSPLHF.

The CDR3 spells CASSTTLGSTDTQYF. The DNA of the CDR3 is TGTGCCAGCAGTACGACCTTGGGCAGCACAGATACGCAGTATTTT. This chain joins TRBV6-2 or TRBV6-3 and TRBJ2-3, with D unclear. The V end lost 5 bases, the J end lost 0 bases, and 12 bases lay between the germline ends. Germline CDR1 and CDR2: MNHEY and SVGEGT. This CDR3 is built from 15 residues.

The chain recombines TRBV11-2 with TRBJ2-3; TRBD2 agrees at 7 bases. Germline CDR1 and CDR2: SGHAT and FQNNGV. Trimming took 2 bases from V and 4 from J; bases not matched to a gene: 9. The CDR3 contains 16 residues. In DNA, the CDR3 is TGTGCCAGCAGCTTATCCGGCGGGAGTACGGCAGATACGCAGTATTTT. It is translated as CASSLSGGSTADTQYF.

Here the CDR3 reads CASSLRVLAGDYEQYF. Here the CDR3 DNA reads TGCGCCAGCAGCTTGAGGGTCCTAGCGGGAGACTACGAGCAGTACTTC. The chain links TRBV5-1 to TRBJ2-7, with 10 bases fitting TRBD2. The V gene's germline CDR1 is SGHRS and CDR2 YFSETQ. V was clipped by 1 base and J by 3 bases; unmatched bases: 7. The CDR3 consists of 16 residues. The full variable domain, in which reference TRBV5-1 and TRBJ2-7 provide the parts outside the CDR3, is KAGVTQTPRYLIKTRGQQVTLSCSPISGHRSVSWYQQTPGQGLQFLFEYFSETQRNKGNFPGRFSGRQFSNSRSEMNVSTLELGDSALYLCASSLRVLAGDYEQYFGPGTRLTVT.

The chain employs TRBV7-2 and TRBJ1-2; 11 bases line up with TRBD1. Germline V gene sequence: CDR1 SGHTA, CDR2 FQGNSA. This CDR3 comprises 16 residues. J gave up 4 bases and V 1 base, and 5 bases lay outside the gene matches. CDR3 sequence reads: CASSLGGTGGLYGYTF. Here the CDR3 DNA reads TGTGCCAGCAGCTTAGGAGGGACAGGGGGGCTCTATGGCTACACCTTC.

This chain uses TRBV29-1 with TRBJ2-1; 7 bases line up with TRBD1. CDR1 and CDR2 (germline): SQVTM, ANQGSEA. Trimming removed 7 bases from V and 5 bases from J; junction bases left unmatched: 11. CDR3 size: 14 residues. The CDR3 reads CSALAGTVHNEQFF. The CDR3 DNA reads TGCAGCGCCCTAGCCGGGACAGTTCACAATGAGCAGTTCTTC.

This clone was seen just once. The chain couples TRBV5-6 to TRBJ2-3, with TRBD1 matching over 7 bases. This CDR3 is built from 17 residues. V trimming: 1 base; J trimming: 2 bases; junction bases outside the gene matches: 10. Germline V gives CDR1 SGHDT, CDR2 YYEEEE. The CDR3 DNA reads as TGTGCCAGCAGCTTGTATATAGGGGGCGGCACCACAGATACGCAGTATTTT. Translated, it gives CASSLYIGGGTTDTQYF.

The chain carries TRBV7-9 and TRBJ2-6; 11 bases agree with TRBD1. The V segment lost 5 bases and the J segment 2 bases; nucleotides outside the gene matches: 11. Germline CDR1 reads SEHNR; CDR2 reads FQNEAQ (reference sequence). The CDR3 sequence is 19 residues long. CDR3 bases: TGTGCCAGCAGCCCGCTCGGCCCGGGACAGGGGGCTGGGGCCAACGTCCTGACTTTC. The encoded protein is CASSPLGPGQGAGANVLTF.

The CDR3: CASSYAPGLAAPGGEQFF. CDR3 nucleotide sequence: TGTGCCAGCAGCTACGCCCCGGGACTAGCGGCCCCGGGGGGTGAGCAGTTCTTC. This chain connects TRBV7-6 to TRBJ2-1; TRBD2 matches 11 bases. CDR1 SGHVS and CDR2 FNYEAQ come from the germline V gene. The CDR3 sequence is 18 residues long. Losses at the gene ends were 4 bases for V and 9 bases for J; bases not matched to a gene: 17.

This clone was detected once. The chain joins TRBV6-2 or TRBV6-3 to TRBJ2-1, with D perhaps matching TRBD1 (6 bases). The CDR3 consists of 15 residues. V was pared by 0 bases and J by 7 bases, with 13 bases between. Germline CDR1 is MNHEY and CDR2 is SVGEGT. This CDR3 reads CASSYSTQGRNEQFF. In nucleotides, the CDR3 is TGTGCCAGCAGTTACTCGACGCAGGGGCGGAATGAGCAGTTCTTC.

The CDR3 region is CASRRDRGPYGYTF. The CDR3 bases are TGTGCCAGCAGGCGGGACAGGGGGCCCTATGGCTACACCTTC. The chain employs TRBV27 and TRBJ1-2, with 12 bases aligning to TRBD1. CDR1 and CDR2 (germline): MNHEY, SMNVEV (reference sequence). This CDR3 comprises 14 residues. Trimming cost V 6 bases and J 4 bases; bases outside gene matches: 3.

The rearrangement joins TRBV7-6 to TRBJ2-3; 12 nucleotides line up with TRBD2. This CDR3 comprises 18 residues. Germline CDR1 reads SGHVS; CDR2 reads FNYEAQ. After removal of 0 bases from V and 2 bases from J, the junction contained 6 bases not matched to a gene. The CDR3 DNA follows: TGTGCCAGCAGCTTAGCGCGCTGGACTAGCGGGGTCACAGATACGCAGTATTTT. As protein: CASSLARWTSGVTDTQYF.

The rearrangement links TRBV11-2 to TRBJ1-3; no firm D call. V was trimmed by 5 bases and J by 3 bases, leaving 14 bases between them. The CDR3 loop spans 15 amino acids. The germline gives CDR1 SGHAT, CDR2 FQNNGV. CDR3 sequence (DNA): TGTGCCAGCAGCGGGATCGGAGGGTATGGAAACACCATATATTTT. This sequence encodes CASSGIGGYGNTIYF. Full variable domain (rest looked up from reference TRBV11-2 and TRBJ1-3): EAGVAQSPRYKIIEKRQSVAFWCNPISGHATLYWYQQILGQGPKLLIQFQNNGVVDDSQLPKDRFSAERLKGVDSTLKIQPAKLEDSAVYLCASSGIGGYGNTIYFGEGSWLTVV.